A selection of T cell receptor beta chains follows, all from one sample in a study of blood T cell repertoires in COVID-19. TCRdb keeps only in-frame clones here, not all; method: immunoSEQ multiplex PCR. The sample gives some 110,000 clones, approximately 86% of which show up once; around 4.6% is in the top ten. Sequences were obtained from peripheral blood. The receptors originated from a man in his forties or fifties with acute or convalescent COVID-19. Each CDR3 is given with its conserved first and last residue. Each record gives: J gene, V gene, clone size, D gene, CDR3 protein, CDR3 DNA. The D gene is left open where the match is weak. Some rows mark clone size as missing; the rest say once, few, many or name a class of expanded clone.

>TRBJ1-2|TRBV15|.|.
CATSISQNNNYGYTF
TGTGCCACCAGCATTTCGCAGAACAACAACTATGGCTACACCTTC
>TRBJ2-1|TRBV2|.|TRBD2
CASSGLAGGGDEQFF
TGTGCCAGCAGTGGACTAGCGGGGGGGGGCGATGAGCAGTTCTTC
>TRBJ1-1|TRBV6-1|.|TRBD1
CASSDFFGGQGARIEAFF
TGTGCCAGCAGTGATTTTTTTGGGGGACAGGGGGCCAGGATTGAAGCTTTCTTT
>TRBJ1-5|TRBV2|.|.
CASSDAGLDRQPQHF
TGTGCCAGCAGTGACGCAGGGTTAGATAGGCAGCCCCAGCATTTT
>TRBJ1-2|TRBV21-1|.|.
CASSKNGRVCGYTF
TGTGCCAGCAGCAAAAATGGGCGGGTTTGTGGCTACACCTTC
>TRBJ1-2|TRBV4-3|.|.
CASSQTLRHGGSGYTF
TGCGCCAGCAGCCAGACCCTCAGACACGGCGGGAGCGGCTACACCTTC
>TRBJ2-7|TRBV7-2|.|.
CASSQTVGGAAEQYF
TGTGCCAGCAGCCAAACGGTGGGGGGGGCCGCCGAGCAGTACTTC
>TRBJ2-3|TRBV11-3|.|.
CASSLTGTDTQYF
TGTGCCAGCAGCCTTACAGGGACGGATACGCAGTATTTT
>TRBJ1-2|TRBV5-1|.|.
CASSPGVFGRKDYGYTF
TGCGCCAGCAGCCCAGGTGTTTTTGGCCGTAAGGACTATGGCTACACCTTC
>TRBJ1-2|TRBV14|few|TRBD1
CASSPGQVGSYGYTF
TGTGCCAGCAGCCCGGGACAGGTCGGTAGCTATGGCTACACCTTC
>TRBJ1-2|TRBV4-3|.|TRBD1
CASSQGHRGGDGYTF
TGCGCCAGCAGCCAAGGGCACAGGGGAGGAGACGGCTACACCTTC
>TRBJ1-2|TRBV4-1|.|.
CASSPGAYGYTF
TGCGCCAGCAGCCCAGGGGCCTATGGCTACACCTTC
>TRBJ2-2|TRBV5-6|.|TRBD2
CASSFPSVSGANTGELFF
TGTGCCAGCAGCTTCCCTTCGGTCAGCGGGGCGAACACCGGGGAGCTGTTTTTT
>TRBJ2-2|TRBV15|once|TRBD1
CATSRDVGDRVFTGELFF
TGTGCCACCAGCAGAGATGTCGGAGACAGGGTGTTCACCGGGGAGCTGTTTTTT
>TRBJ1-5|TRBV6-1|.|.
CASSEGSSNQPQHF
TGTGCCAGCAGTGAGGGGAGTAGCAATCAGCCCCAGCATTTT
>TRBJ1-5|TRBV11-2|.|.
CASSAGGPQHF
TGTGCCAGCAGCGCCGGAGGACCCCAGCATTTT
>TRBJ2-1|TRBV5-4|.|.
CASSPQRGGGYNEQFF
TGTGCCAGCAGCCCCCAAAGGGGGGGAGGCTACAATGAGCAGTTCTTC
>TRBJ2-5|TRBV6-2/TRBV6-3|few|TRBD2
CASSPGLAGKETQYF
TGTGCCAGCAGTCCGGGACTAGCGGGAAAAGAGACCCAGTACTTC
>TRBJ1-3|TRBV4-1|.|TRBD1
CASSTLGTGVGNTIYF
TGCGCCAGCAGCACCCTTGGGACAGGGGTCGGAAACACCATATATTTT
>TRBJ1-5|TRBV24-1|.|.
CATSDRGYSNQPQHF
TGTGCCACCAGTGATCGAGGGTATAGCAATCAGCCCCAGCATTTT
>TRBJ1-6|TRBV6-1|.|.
CASSEEGAYNSPLHF
TGTGCCAGCAGTGAAGAGGGGGCCTATAATTCACCCCTCCACTTT
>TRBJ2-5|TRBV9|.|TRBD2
CASSAAGLAEETQYF
TGTGCCAGCAGCGCCGCGGGACTAGCGGAAGAGACCCAGTACTTC
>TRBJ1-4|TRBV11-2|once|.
CASSVAGAMGEKLFF
TGTGCCAGCAGCGTCGCAGGGGCTATGGGTGAAAAACTGTTTTTT
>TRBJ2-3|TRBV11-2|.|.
CASSPKGWVADTQYF
TGTGCCAGCAGCCCAAAGGGGTGGGTGGCAGATACGCAGTATTTT
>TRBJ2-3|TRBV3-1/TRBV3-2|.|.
CASSQEAAVVPSTDTQYF
TGTGCCAGCAGCCAAGAAGCCGCCGTGGTTCCTAGCACAGATACGCAGTATTTT
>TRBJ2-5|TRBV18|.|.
CASSPRQKEGETQYF
TGTGCCAGCTCACCACGTCAAAAAGAGGGAGAGACCCAGTACTTC
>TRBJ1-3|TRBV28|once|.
CATQQTGNTIYF
TGTGCCACCCAACAAACTGGAAACACCATATATTTT
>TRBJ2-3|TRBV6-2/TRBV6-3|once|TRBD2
CASSYPTWTSGGDKDTQYF
TGTGCCAGCAGTTACCCCACCTGGACTAGCGGGGGGGACAAAGATACGCAGTATTTT
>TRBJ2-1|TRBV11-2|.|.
CASSPGSYNEQFF
TGTGCCAGCAGTCCAGGGTCCTACAATGAGCAGTTCTTC
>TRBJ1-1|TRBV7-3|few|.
CASSFDGRGTEAFF
TGTGCCAGCAGCTTCGATGGACGGGGAACTGAAGCTTTCTTT
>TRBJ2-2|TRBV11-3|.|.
CASSIATGTGAGELFF
TGTGCCAGCAGCATAGCCACCGGTACCGGAGCCGGGGAGCTGTTTTTT
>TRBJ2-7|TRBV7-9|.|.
CASSTLQGSADEQYF
TGTGCCAGCAGCACCTTACAGGGTTCGGCCGACGAGCAGTACTTC
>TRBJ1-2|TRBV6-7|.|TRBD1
CASSYYGTGGGYTF
TGTGCCAGCAGTTATTACGGGACAGGAGGTGGCTACACCTTC
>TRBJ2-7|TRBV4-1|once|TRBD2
CASSPGPAGGLGEQYF
TGCGCCAGCAGCCCCGGTCCAGCGGGAGGGTTGGGCGAGCAGTACTTC
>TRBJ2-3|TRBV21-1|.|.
CASTLRGGRGTDTQYF
TGTGCCAGCACTCTGCGGGGAGGGAGAGGCACAGATACGCAGTATTTT
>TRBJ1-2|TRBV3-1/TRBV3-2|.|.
CASSPEVRAGYTF
TGTGCCAGCAGCCCCGAGGTCAGGGCCGGCTACACCTTC
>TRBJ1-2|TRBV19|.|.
CASSISAGDSYGYTF
TGTGCCAGTAGTATCTCTGCCGGGGATAGCTATGGCTACACCTTC
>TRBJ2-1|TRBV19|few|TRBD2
CASSQSPGTSLTGGQFF
TGTGCCAGTAGTCAGTCGCCCGGGACTAGCCTCACTGGGGGGCAGTTCTTC
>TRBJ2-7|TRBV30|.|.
CAWGGADEQYF
TGTGCCTGGGGGGGGGCGGACGAGCAGTACTTC
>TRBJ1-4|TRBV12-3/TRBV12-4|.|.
CASSLSPYEKLFF
TGTGCCAGCAGTTTAAGCCCCTATGAAAAACTGTTTTTT
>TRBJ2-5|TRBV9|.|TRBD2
CASSALSGLGETQYF
TGTGCCAGCAGCGCACTTAGCGGGTTGGGAGAGACCCAGTACTTC